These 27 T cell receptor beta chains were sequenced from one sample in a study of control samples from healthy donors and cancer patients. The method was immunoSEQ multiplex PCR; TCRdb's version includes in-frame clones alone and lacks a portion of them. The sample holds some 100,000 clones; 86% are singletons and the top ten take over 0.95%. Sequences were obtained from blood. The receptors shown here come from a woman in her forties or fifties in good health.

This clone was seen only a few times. The CDR3 reads CATRDSPTGELFF. CDR3 sequence (DNA): TGTGCCACCCGGGACAGCCCCACCGGGGAGCTGTTTTTT. V usage is TRBV6-6 and J usage is TRBJ2-2; 7 nucleotides match TRBD1. There are 13 residues in the CDR3. The J segment lost 4 bases and the V segment lost 10 bases, leaving 6 bases of the junction unmatched. The germline gives CDR1 MNHNY, CDR2 SVGAGI (reference sequence).

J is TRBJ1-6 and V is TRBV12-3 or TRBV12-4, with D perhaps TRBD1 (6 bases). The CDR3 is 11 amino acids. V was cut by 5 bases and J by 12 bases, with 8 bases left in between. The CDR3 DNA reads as TGTGCCAGCAGTCTCAGGGGACCCCTCCACTTT. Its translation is CASSLRGPLHF.

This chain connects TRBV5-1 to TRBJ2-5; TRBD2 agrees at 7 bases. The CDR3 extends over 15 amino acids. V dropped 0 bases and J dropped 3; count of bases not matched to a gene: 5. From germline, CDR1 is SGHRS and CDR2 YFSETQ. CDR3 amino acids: CASSLELAGEETQYF. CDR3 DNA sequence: TGCGCCAGCAGCTTGGAATTAGCGGGTGAAGAGACCCAGTACTTC.

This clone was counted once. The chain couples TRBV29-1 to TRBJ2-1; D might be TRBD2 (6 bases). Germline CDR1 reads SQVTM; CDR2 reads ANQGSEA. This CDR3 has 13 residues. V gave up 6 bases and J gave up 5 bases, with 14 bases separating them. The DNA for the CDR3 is TGCAGCGTGCAAACCGGGACTGACAATGAGCAGTTCTTC. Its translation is CSVQTGTDNEQFF.

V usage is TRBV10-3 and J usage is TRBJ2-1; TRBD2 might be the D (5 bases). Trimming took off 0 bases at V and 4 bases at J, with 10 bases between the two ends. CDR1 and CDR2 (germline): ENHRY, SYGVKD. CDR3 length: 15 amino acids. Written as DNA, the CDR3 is TGTGCCATCAGTGAGTCCGGGGATAGATACAATGAGCAGTTCTTC. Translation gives CAISESGDRYNEQFF.

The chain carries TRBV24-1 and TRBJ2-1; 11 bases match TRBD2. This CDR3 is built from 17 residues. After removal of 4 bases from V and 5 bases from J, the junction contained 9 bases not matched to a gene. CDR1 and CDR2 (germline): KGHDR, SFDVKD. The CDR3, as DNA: TGTGCCACCAGTGACCCGAAGGGTAGCGGGGGGGACAATGAGCAGTTCTTC. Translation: CATSDPKGSGGDNEQFF.

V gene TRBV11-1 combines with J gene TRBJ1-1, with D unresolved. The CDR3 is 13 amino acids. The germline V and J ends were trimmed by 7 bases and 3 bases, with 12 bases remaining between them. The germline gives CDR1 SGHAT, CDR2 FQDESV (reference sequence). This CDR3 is CASTPRRHTEAFF. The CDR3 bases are TGTGCCAGCACCCCCCGCCGACACACTGAAGCTTTCTTT.

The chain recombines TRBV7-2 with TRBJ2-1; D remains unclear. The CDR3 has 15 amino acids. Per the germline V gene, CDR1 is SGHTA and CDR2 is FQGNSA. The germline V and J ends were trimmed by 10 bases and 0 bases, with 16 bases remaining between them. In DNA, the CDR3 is TGTGCCAACGCCTTGAACGTAGGCTCCTACAATGAGCAGTTCTTC. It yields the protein CANALNVGSYNEQFF.

The CDR3 reads CASSLAEYMNTEAFF. In DNA, the CDR3 is TGTGCCAGCAGCTTAGCGGAGTATATGAACACTGAAGCTTTCTTT. The genes are TRBV7-6 and TRBJ1-1, with D unresolved. The CDR3 runs 15 residues. Trimming took off 0 bases at V and 0 bases at J, with 8 bases between the two ends. CDR1 SGHVS and CDR2 FNYEAQ come from the germline V gene.

The CDR3 loop reads CASSPGSGAYNEQFF. CDR3 in DNA: TGTGCCAGCTCACCAGGAAGTGGGGCCTACAATGAGCAGTTCTTC. The V call is TRBV18, the J call TRBJ2-1, with D unclear. The CDR3 runs 15 residues. Looked up from germline, CDR1 is KGHSH and CDR2 is LQKENI. Trimming removed 2 bases from V and 2 bases from J, with 10 bases in between.

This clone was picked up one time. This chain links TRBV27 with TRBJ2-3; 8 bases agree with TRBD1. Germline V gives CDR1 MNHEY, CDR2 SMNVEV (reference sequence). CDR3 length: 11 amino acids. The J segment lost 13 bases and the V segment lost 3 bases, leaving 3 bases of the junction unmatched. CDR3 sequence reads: CASSFRGPEYF. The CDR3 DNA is TGTGCCAGCAGTTTCAGGGGGCCGGAGTATTTT.

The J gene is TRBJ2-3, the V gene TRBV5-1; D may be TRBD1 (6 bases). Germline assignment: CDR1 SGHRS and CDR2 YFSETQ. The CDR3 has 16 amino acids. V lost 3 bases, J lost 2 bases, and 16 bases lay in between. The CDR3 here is CASSYRQDQHTDTQYF. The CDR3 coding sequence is TGCGCCAGCAGCTACAGACAGGATCAGCACACAGATACGCAGTATTTT.

CDR3 DNA sequence: TGTGCCAGCAGTCGGACAGGTGAAGAGACCCAGTACTTC. As protein: CASSRTGEETQYF. The rearrangement uses TRBV28 and TRBJ2-5; 7 bases are a match to TRBD1. The CDR3 has 13 amino acids. CDR1 is MDHEN and CDR2 is SYDVKM in the germline V gene. J lost 3 bases, V lost 5 bases, and 3 bases had no gene match.

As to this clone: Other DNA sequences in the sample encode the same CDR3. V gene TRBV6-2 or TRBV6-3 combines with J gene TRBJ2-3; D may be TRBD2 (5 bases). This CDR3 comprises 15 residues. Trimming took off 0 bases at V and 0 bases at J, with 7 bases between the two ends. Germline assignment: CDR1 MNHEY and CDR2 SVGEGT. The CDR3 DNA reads TGTGCCAGCAGTTACTCCGGGGTGAGCACAGATACGCAGTATTTT. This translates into CASSYSGVSTDTQYF.

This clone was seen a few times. The CDR3 sequence: CASSVAGGSYNEQFF. The CDR3 coding sequence is TGTGCCAGCAGTGTAGCGGGAGGCTCCTACAATGAGCAGTTCTTC. The J gene is TRBJ2-1, the V gene TRBV6-4; 10 bases line up with TRBD2. The CDR3 is 15 residues long. The germline gives CDR1 MRHNA, CDR2 SNTAGT. V lost 4 bases and J lost 0; bases outside the gene matches: 0.

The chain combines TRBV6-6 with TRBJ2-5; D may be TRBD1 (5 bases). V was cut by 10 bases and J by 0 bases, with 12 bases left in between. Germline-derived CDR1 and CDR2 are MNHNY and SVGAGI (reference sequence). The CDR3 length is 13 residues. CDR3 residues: CAIQNRNQETQYF. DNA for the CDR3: TGTGCCATCCAGAACAGGAACCAAGAGACCCAGTACTTC.

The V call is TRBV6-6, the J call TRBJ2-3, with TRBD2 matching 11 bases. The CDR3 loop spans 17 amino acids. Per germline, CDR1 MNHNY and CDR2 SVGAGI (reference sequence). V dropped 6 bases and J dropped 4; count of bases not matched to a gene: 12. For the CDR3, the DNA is TGTGCCAGCAGCCGAACACGACTAGCGGGATCCCCAGATACGCAGTATTTT. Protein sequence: CASSRTRLAGSPDTQYF.

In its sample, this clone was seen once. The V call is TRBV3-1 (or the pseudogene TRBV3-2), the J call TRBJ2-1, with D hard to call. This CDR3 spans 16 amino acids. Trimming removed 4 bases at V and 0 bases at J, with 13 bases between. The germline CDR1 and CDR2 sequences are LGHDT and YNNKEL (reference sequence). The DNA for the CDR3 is TGTGCCAGCAGCCGCGCCTTCAAAAGCTCCTACAATGAGCAGTTCTTC. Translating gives CASSRAFKSSYNEQFF.

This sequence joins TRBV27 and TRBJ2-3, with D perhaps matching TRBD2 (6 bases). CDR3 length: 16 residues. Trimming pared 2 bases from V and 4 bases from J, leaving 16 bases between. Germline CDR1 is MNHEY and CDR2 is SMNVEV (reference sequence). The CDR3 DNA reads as TGTGCCAGCAGTTTACTGGCGGGGTGGCGAGCAGATACGCAGTATTTT. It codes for CASSLLAGWRADTQYF.

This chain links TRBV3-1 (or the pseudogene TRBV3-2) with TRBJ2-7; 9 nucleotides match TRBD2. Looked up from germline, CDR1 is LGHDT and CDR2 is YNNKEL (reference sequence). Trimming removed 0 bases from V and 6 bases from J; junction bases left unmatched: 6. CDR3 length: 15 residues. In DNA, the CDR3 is TGTGCCAGCAGCCAAGATTGGAATAGCGGGAGCGAGCAGTACTTC. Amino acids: CASSQDWNSGSEQYF.

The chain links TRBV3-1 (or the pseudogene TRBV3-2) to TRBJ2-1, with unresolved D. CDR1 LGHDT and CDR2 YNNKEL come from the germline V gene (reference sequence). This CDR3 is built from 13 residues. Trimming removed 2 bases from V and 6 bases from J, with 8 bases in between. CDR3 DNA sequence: TGTGCCAGCAGCCAATTTTCGGGCAATGAGCAGTTCTTC. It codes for CASSQFSGNEQFF.

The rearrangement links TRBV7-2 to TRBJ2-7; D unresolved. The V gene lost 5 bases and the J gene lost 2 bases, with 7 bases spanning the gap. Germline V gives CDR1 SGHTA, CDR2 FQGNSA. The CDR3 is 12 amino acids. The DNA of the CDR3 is TGTGCCAGCAGCCGCGACGCCTACGAGCAGTACTTC. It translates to CASSRDAYEQYF.

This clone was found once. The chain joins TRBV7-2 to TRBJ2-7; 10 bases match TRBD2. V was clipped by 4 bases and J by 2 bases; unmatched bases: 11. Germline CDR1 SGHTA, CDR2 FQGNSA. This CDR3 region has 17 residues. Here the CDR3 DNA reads TGTGCCAGCAGCTACAGGGTAGCGGGAGGTCTAGCCTACGAGCAGTACTTC. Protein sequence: CASSYRVAGGLAYEQYF.

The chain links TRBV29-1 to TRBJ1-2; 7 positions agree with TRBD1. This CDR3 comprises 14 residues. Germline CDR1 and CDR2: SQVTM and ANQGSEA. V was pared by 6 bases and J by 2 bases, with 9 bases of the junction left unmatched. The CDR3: CSVDTGVANYGYTF. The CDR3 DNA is TGCAGCGTCGATACAGGGGTAGCGAACTATGGCTACACCTTC.

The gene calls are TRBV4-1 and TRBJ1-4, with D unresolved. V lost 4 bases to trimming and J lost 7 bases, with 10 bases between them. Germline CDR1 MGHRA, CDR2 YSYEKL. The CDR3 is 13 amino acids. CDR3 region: CASSPWEGEKLFF. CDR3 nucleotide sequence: TGCGCCAGCAGCCCCTGGGAGGGTGAAAAACTGTTTTTT.

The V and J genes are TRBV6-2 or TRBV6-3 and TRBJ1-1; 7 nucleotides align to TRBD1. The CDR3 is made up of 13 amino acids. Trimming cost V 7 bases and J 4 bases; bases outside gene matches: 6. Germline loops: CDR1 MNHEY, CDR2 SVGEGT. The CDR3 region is CASNPTGATEAFF. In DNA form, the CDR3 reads TGTGCCAGCAACCCAACAGGGGCCACTGAAGCTTTCTTT.

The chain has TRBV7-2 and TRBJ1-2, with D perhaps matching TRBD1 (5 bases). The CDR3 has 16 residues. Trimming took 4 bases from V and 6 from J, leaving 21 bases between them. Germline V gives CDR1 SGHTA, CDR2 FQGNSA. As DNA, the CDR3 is TGTGCCAGCAGCTCGAAATCGTCCCCGTGGGGCAATGGCTACACCTTC. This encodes CASSSKSSPWGNGYTF.